This T cell receptor beta chain comes out of a study of OX40 agonist ivuxolimab in advanced cancers. Overall study: With a range of roughly 23 to 79, age averaged approximately 60 years, and roughly 80% were male. Anti-PD-1, anti-PD-L1 or anti-CTLA-4 therapy given earlier was allowed, and 30% to 45% had some.

The CDR3 runs to 16 residues. Trimming stripped 4 bases from V and 3 bases from J, with 16 bases between. CDR1 SGHNT and CDR2 YYREEE come from the germline V gene (reference sequence). TCRdb's copy holds only in-frame clones and misses some; the assay was immunoSEQ multiplex PCR. The profile shows about 63,000 clones, around 89% of them singletons. The J gene is TRBJ1-4, the V gene TRBV5-4, with D uncertain. The sequence was collected from an adult with an advanced solid tumor such as melanoma, head and neck, liver or kidney cancer. The specimen comprised CD4+ or CD8+ T cells sorted from blood, sampled in a trial of the OX40 agonist ivuxolimab. The DNA of the CDR3 is TGTGCCAGCAGCCGCGCTCCGGCGGATCCTAATGAAAAACTGTTTTTT. It codes for CASSRAPADPNEKLFF.